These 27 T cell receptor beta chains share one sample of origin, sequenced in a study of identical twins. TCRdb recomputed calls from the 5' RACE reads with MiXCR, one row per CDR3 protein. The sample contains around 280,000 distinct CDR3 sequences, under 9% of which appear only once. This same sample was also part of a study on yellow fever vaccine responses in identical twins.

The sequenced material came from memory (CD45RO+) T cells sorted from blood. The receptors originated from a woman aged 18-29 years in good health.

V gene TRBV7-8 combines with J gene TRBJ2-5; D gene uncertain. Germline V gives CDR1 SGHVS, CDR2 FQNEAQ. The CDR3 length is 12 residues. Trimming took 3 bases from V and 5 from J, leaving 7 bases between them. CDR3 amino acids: CASSFPAETQYF. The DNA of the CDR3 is TGTGCCAGCAGCTTCCCAGCGGAGACCCAGTACTTC.

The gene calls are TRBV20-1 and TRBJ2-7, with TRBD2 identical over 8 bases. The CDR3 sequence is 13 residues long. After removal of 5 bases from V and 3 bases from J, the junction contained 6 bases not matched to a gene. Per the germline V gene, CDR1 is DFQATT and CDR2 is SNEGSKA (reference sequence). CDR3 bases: TGCAGTGCTTTTAGCGGGAACGACTACGAGCAGTACTTC. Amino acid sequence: CSAFSGNDYEQYF.

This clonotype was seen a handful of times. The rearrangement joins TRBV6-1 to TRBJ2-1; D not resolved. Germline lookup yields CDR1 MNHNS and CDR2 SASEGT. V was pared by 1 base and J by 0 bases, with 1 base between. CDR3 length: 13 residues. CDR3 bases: TGTGCCAGCAGTGAAGACTCCTACAATGAGCAGTTCTTC. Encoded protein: CASSEDSYNEQFF.

The chain's CDR3 is CASGLVQLRLAVDNEQFF. DNA for the CDR3: TGTGCTAGTGGTTTGGTACAGCTCCGACTAGCCGTCGACAATGAGCAGTTCTTC. The chain combines TRBV12-5 with TRBJ2-1, with 7 bases matching TRBD2. This CDR3 has 18 amino acids. The germline gives CDR1 LGHNT, CDR2 FRNRAP. The ends lost 0 bases at V and 5 bases at J; junction bases unmatched: 13.

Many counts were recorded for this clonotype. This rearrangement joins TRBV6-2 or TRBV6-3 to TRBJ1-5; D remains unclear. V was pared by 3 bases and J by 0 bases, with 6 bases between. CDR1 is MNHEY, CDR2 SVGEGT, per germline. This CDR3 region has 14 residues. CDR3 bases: TGTGCCAGCAGTTATTTGGATAGCAATCAGCCCCAGCATTTT. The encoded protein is CASSYLDSNQPQHF.

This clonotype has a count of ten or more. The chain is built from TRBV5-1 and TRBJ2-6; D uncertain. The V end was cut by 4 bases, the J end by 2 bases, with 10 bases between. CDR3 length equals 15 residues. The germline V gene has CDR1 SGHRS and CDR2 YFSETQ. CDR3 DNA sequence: TGCGCCAGCAGCCAGGAGAGGACTGGGGCCAACGTCCTGACTTTC. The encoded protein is CASSQERTGANVLTF. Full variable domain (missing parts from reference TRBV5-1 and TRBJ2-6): KAGVTQTPRYLIKTRGQQVTLSCSPISGHRSVSWYQQTPGQGLQFLFEYFSETQRNKGNFPGRFSGRQFSNSRSEMNVSTLELGDSALYLCASSQERTGANVLTFGAGSRLTVL.

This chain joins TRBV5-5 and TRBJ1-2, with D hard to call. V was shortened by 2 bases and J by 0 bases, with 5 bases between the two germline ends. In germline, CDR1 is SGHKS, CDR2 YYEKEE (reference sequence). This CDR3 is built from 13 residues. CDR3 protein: CASSFGPNYGYTF. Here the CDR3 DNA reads TGTGCCAGCAGCTTTGGTCCTAACTATGGCTACACCTTC.

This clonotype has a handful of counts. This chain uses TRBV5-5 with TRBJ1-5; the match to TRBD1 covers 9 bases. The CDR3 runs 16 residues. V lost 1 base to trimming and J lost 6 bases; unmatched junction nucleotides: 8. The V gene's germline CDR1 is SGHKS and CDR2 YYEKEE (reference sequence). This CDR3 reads CASSLQAQGAGQPQHF. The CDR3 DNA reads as TGTGCCAGCAGCTTGCAGGCACAGGGGGCAGGTCAGCCCCAGCATTTT.

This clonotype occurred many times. DNA of the CDR3: TGTGCCAGCAGCCGGAGGACTAGCGGCCAAGAGACCCAGTACTTC. Its translation: CASSRRTSGQETQYF. The chain combines TRBV3-1 with TRBJ2-5; TRBD2 matches 10 bases. Trimming removed 4 bases from V and 1 base from J; junction bases left unmatched: 3. This CDR3 contains 15 residues. The V gene's germline CDR1 is LGHDT and CDR2 YNNKEL (reference sequence).

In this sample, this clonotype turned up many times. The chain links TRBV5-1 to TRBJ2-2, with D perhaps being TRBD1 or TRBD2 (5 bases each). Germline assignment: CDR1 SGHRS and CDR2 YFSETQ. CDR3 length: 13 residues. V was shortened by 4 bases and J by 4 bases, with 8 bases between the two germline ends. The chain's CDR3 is CASSRGGTGELFF. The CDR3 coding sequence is TGCGCCAGCAGCCGTGGGGGCACCGGGGAGCTGTTTTTT.

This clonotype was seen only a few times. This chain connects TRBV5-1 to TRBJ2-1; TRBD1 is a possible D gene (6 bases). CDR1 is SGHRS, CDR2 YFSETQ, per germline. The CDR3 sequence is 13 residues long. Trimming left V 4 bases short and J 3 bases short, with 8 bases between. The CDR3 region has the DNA TGCGCCAGCAGCCAGGGGTTCTACAATGAGCAGTTCTTC. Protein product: CASSQGFYNEQFF.

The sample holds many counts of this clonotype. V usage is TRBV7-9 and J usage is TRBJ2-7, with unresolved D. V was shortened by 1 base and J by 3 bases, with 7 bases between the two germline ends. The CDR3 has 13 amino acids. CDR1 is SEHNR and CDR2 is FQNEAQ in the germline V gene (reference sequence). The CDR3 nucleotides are TGTGCCAGCAGCTTAGGCGTCAGCTACGAGCAGTACTTC. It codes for CASSLGVSYEQYF. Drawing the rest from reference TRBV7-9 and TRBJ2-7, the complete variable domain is DTGVSQNPRHKITKRGQNVTFRCDPISEHNRLYWYRQTLGQGPEFLTYFQNEAQLEKSRLLSDRFSAERPKGSFSTLEIQRTEQGDSAMYLCASSLGVSYEQYFGPGTRLTVT.

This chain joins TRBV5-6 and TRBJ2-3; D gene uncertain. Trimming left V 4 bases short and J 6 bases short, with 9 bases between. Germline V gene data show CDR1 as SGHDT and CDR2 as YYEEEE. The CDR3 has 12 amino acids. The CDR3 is CASSQPWDTQYF. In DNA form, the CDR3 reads TGTGCCAGCAGCCAACCCTGGGATACGCAGTATTTT. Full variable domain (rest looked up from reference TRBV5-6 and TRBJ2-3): DAGVTQSPTHLIKTRGQQVTLRCSPKSGHDTVSWYQQALGQGPQFIFQYYEEEERQRGNFPDRFSGHQFPNYSSELNVNALLLGDSALYLCASSQPWDTQYFGPGTRLTVL.

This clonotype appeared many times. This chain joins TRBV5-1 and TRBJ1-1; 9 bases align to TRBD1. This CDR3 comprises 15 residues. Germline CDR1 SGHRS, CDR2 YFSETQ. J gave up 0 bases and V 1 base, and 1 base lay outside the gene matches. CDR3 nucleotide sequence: TGCGCCAGCAGCTTGAGGGACAGGGTGAACACTGAAGCTTTCTTT. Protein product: CASSLRDRVNTEAFF.

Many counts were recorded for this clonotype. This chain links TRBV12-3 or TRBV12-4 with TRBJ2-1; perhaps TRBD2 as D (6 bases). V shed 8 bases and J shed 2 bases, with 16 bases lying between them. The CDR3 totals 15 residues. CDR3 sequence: CASGSSGDPYNEQFF. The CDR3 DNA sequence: TGTGCCAGCGGCAGTTCGGGGGATCCCTACAATGAGCAGTTCTTC.

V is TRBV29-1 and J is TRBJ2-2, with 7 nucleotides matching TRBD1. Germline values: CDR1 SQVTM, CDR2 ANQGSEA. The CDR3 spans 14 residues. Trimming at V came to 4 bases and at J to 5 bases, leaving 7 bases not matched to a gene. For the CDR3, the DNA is TGCAGCGTTGGACAGGGTATGAGTACCGGGGAGCTGTTTTTT. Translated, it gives CSVGQGMSTGELFF.

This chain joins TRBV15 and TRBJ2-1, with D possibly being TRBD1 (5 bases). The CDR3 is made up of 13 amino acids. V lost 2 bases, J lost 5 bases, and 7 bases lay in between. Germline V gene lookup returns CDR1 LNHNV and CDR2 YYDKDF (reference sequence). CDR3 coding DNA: TGTGCCACCAGCAGAAACAGGAACAATGAGCAGTTCTTC. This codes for CATSRNRNNEQFF.

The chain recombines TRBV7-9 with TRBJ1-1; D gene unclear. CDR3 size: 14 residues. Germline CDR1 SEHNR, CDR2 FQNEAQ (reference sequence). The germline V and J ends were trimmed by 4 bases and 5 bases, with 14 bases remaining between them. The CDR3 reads CASSSNAGETEAFF. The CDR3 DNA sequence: TGTGCCAGCAGCTCTAACGCGGGAGAGACTGAAGCTTTCTTT.

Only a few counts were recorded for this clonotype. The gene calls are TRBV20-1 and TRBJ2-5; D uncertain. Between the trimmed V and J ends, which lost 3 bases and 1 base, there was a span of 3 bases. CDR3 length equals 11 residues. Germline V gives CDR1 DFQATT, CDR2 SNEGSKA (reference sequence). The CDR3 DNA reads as TGCAGTGCTAGCCGCCAAGAGACCCAGTACTTC. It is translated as CSASRQETQYF.

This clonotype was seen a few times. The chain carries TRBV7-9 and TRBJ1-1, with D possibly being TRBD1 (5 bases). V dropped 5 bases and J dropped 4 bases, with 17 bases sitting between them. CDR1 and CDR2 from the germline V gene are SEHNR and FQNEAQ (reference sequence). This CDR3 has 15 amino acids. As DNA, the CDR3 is TGTGCCAGCAGCCTAAGCGGGGCCGATCCCACTGAAGCTTTCTTT. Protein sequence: CASSLSGADPTEAFF.

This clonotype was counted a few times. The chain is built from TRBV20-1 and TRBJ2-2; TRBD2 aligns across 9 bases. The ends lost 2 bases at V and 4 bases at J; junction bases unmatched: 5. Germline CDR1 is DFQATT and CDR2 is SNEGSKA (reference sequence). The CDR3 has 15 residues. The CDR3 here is CSARSGGFVTGELFF. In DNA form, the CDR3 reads TGCAGTGCTAGAAGCGGGGGGTTTGTCACCGGGGAGCTGTTTTTT.

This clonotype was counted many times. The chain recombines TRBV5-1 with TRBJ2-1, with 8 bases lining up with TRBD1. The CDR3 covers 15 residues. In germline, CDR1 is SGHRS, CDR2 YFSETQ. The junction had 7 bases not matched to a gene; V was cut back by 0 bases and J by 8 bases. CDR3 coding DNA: TGCGCCAGCAGCTTGGTCAGGGGGCCAGACTATGAGCAGTTCTTC. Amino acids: CASSLVRGPDYEQFF.

The CDR3 region has the DNA TGTGCCAGCAGTTTGGTAGCGAGCACAGATACGCAGTATTTT. Translation: CASSLVASTDTQYF. This rearrangement joins TRBV12-3 or TRBV12-4 to TRBJ2-3; D perhaps matches TRBD2 (5 bases). Trimming cost V 3 bases and J 0 bases, with 7 bases left between them. This CDR3 is 14 amino acids long.

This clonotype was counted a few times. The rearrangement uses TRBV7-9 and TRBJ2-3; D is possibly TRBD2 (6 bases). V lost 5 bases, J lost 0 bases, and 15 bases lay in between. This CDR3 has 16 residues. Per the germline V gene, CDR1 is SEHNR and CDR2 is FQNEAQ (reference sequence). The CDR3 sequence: CASSPPRSGSTDTQYF. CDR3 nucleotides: TGTGCCAGCAGCCCCCCCCGAAGCGGGAGCACAGATACGCAGTATTTT.

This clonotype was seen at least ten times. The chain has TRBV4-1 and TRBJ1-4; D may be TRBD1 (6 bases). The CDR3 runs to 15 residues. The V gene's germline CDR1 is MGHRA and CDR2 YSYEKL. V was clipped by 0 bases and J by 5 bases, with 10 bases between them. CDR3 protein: CASSQEGGLNEKLFF. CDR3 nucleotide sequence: TGCGCCAGCAGCCAAGAAGGGGGACTGAATGAAAAACTGTTTTTT.

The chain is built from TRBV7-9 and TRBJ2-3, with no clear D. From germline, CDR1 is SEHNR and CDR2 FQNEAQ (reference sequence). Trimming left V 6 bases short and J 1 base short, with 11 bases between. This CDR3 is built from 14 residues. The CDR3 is CASRYGRRTDTQYF. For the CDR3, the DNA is TGTGCCAGCAGATATGGACGGCGCACAGATACGCAGTATTTT.

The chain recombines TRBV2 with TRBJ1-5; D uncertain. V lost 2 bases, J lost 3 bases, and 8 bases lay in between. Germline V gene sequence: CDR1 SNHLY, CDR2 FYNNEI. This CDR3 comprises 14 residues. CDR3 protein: CASSENTINQPQHF. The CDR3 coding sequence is TGTGCCAGCAGTGAAAACACAATCAATCAGCCCCAGCATTTT.